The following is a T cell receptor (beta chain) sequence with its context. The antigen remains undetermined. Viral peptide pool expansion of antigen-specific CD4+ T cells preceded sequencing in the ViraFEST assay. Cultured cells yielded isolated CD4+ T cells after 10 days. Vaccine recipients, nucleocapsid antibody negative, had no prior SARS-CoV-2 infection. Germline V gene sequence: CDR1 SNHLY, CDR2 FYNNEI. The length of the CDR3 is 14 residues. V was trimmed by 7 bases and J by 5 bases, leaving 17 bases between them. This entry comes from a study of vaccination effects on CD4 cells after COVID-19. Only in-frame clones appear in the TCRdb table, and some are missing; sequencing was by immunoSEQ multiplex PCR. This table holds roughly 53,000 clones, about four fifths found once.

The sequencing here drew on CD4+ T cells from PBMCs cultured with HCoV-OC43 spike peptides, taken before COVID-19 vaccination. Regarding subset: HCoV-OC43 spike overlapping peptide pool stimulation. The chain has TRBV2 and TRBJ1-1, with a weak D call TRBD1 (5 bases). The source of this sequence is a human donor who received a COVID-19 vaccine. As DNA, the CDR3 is TGTGCCAGCATCGAAATCAAGGGGTGGACTGAAGCTTTCTTT. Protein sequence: CASIEIKGWTEAFF.